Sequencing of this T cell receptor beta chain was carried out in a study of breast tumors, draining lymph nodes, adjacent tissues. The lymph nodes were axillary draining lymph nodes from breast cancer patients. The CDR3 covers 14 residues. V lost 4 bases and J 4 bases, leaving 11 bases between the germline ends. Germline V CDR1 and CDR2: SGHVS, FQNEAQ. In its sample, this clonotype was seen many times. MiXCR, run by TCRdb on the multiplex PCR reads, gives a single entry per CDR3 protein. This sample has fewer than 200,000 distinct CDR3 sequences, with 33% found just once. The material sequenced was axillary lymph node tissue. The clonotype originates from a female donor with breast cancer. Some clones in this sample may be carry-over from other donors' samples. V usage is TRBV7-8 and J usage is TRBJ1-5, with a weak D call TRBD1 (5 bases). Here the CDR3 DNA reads TGTGCCAGCAGCTCAGGCTGGGGGAATCAGCCCCAGCATTTT. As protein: CASSSGWGNQPQHF.